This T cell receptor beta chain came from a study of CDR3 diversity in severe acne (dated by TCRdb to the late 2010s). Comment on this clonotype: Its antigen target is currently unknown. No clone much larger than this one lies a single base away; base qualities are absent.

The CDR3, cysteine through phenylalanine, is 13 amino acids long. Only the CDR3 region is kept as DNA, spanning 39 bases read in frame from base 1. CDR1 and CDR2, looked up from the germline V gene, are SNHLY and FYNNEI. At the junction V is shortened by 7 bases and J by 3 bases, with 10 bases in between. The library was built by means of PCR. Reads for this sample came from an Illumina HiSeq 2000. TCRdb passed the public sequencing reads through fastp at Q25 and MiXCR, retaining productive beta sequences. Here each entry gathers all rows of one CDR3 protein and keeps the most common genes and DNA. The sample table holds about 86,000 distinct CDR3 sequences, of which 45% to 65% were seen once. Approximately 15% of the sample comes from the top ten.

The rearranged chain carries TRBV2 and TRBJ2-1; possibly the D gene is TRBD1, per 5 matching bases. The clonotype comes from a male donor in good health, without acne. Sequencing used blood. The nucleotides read TGTGCCAGCATCCTAGACAGCTACAATGAGCAGTTCTTC. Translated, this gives CASILDSYNEQFF.